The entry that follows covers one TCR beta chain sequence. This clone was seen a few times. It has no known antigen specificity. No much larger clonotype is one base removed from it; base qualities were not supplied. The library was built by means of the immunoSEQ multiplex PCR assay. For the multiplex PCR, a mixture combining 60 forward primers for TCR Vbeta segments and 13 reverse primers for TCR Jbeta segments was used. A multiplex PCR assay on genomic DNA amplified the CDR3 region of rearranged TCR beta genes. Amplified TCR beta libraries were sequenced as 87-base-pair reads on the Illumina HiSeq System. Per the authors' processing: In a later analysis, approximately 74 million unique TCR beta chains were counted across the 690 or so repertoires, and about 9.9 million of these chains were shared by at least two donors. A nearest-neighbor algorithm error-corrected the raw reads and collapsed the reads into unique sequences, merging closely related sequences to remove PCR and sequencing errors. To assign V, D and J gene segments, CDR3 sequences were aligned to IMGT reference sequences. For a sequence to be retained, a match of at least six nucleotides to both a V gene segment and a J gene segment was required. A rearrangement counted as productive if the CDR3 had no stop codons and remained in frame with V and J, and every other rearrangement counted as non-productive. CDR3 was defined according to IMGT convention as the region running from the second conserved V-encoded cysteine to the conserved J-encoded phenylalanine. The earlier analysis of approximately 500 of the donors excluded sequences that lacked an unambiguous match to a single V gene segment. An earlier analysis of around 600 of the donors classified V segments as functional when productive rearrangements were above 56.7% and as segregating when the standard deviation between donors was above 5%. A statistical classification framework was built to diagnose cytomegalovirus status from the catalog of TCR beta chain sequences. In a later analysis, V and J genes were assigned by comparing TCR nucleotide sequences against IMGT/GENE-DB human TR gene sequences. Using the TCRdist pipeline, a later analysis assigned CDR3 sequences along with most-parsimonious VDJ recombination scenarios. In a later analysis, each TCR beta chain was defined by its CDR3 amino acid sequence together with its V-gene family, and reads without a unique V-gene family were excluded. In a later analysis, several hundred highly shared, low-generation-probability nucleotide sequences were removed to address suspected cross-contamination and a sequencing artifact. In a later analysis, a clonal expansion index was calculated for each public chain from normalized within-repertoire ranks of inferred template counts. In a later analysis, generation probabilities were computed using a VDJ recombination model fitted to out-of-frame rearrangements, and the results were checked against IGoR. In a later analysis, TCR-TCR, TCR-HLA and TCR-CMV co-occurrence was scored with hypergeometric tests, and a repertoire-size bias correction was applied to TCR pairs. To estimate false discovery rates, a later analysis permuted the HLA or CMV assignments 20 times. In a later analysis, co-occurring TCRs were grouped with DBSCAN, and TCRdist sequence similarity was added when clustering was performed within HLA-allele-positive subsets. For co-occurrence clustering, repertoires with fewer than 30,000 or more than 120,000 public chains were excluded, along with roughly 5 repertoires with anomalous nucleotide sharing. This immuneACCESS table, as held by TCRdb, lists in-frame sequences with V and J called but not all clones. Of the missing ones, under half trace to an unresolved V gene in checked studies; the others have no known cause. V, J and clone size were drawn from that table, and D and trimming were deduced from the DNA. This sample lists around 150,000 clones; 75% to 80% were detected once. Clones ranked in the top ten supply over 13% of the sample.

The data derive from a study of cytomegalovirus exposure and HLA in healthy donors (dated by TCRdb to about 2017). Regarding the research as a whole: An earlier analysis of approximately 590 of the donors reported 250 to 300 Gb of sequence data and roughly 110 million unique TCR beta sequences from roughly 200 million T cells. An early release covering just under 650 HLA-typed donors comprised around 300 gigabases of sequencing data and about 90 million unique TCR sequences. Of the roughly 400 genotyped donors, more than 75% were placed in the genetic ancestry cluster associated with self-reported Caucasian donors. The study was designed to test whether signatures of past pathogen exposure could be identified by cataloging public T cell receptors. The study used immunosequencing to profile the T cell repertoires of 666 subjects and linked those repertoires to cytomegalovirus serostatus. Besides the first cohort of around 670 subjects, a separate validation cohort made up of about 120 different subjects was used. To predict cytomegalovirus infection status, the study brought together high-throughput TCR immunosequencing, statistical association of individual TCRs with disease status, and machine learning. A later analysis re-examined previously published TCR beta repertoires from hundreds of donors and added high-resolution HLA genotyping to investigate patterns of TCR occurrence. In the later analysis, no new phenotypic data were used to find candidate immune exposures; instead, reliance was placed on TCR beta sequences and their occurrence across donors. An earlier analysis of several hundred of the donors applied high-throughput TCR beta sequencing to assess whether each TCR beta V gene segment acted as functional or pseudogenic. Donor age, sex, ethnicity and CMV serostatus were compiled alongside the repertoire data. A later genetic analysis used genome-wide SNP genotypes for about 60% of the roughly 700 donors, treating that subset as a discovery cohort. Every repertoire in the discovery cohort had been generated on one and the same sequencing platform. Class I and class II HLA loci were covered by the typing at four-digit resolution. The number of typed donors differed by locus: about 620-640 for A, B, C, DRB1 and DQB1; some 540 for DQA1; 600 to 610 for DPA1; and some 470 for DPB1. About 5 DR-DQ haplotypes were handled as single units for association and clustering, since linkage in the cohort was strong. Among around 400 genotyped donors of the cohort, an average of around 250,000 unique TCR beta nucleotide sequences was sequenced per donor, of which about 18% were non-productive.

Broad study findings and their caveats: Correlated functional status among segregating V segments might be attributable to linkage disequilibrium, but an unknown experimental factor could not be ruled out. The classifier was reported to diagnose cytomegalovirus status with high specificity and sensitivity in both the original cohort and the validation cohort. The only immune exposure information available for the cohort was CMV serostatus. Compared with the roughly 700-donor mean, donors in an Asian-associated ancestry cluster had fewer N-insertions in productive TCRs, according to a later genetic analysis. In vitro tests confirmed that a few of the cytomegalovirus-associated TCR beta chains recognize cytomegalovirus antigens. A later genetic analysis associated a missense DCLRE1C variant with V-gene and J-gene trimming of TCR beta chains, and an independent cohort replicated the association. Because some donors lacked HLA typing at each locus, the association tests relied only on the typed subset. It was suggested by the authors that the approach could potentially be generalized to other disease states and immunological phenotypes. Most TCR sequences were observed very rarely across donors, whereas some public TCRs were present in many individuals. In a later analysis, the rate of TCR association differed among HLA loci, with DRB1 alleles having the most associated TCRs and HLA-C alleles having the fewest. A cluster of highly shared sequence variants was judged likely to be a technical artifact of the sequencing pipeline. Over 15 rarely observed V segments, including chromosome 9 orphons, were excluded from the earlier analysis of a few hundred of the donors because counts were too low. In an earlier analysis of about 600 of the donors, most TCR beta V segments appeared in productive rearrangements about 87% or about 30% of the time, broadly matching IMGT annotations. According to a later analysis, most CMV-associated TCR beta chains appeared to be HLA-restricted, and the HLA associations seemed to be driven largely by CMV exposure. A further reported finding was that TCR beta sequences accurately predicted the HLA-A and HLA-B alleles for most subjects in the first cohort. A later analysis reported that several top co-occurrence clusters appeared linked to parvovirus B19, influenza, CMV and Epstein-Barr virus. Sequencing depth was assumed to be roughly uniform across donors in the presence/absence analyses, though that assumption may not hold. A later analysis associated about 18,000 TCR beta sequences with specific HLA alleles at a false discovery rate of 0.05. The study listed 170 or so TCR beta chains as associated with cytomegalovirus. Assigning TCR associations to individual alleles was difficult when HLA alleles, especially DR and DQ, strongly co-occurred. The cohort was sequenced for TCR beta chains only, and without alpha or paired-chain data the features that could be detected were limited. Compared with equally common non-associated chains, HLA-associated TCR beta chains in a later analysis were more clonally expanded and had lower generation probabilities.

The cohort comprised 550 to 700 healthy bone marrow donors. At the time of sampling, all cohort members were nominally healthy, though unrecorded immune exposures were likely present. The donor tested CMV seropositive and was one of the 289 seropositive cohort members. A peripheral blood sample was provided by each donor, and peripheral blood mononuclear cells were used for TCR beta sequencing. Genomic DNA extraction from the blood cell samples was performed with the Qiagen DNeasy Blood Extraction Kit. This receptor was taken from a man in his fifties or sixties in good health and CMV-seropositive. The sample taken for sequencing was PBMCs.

The nucleotide sequence reads as follows: TGCAGCGTGAAGGAGGCCGGGGAGCTGTTTTTT. It translates as CSVKEAGELFF. This sequence uses TRBV29-1 and TRBJ2-2; the D region possibly corresponds to TRBD2 (5 bases align). CDR1 and CDR2 (SQVTM, ANQGSEA) derive from the germline V gene. V lost 6 bases and J lost 6 bases; the stretch between them is 8 bases long. Including cysteine and phenylalanine, the CDR3 has 11 amino acids. Of the read, only the CDR3 DNA is kept; its 33 bases are in frame from base 1.